This note documents a single T cell receptor beta chain sequence. Its antigen is still unknown. Vbeta (60) and Jbeta (13) primers were used in the PCR. Repertoires were generated with immunoSEQ multiplex PCR, while TCRdb's copy carries only in-frame clones and drops some. The table lists about 89,000 clones, around 86% of them singletons. These data originate in a study of cytomegalovirus exposure and HLA in healthy donors. V dropped 0 bases and J dropped 6; count of bases not matched to a gene: 7. From germline, CDR1 is LNHNV and CDR2 YYDKDF (reference sequence). This CDR3 is built from 16 residues. Study findings and constraints: The likely origin of a cluster of highly shared sequence variants was a sequencing artifact.

The clonotype was recovered from a man younger than 40 in good health and CMV-seropositive. The genes are TRBV15 and TRBJ1-2; 10 bases are a match to TRBD1. Sequencing was done on a sample of PBMCs. Here the CDR3 reads CATSRDGTGVSDGYTF. The CDR3 region has the DNA TGTGCCACCAGCAGAGATGGGACAGGGGTTTCGGATGGCTACACCTTC.